This paragraph covers one T cell receptor (beta chain) sequence. The antigen is not known. Next came a second PCR, run for about 7 to 11 cycles, which used a sample-barcoded 5' primer along with a J-beta primer mix. TCRdb processed the 5' RACE reads anew with MiXCR; each CDR3 protein has one entry. The table shows roughly 830,000 distinct CDR3 sequences, with 62% occurring only once. This record belongs to a study of blood T cells in healthy people across ages. Findings and limits, study-wide: Since the PBMCs were unsorted, naive and antigen-experienced cells could not be conclusively compared.

The specimen sequenced was blood. The sequence came from a man under 40 in good health.

CDR3: CSARDLGLAGAAYNEQFF. The DNA of the CDR3 is TGCAGTGCTAGAGATCTGGGGCTAGCGGGGGCCGCGTACAATGAGCAGTTCTTC. V gene TRBV20-1 combines with J gene TRBJ2-1; 10 bases align to TRBD2. The CDR3 spans 18 residues. The V and J ends lost 0 bases and 4 bases, in that order; junction bases with no gene match: 12. The germline V gene encodes CDR1 DFQATT and CDR2 SNEGSKA (reference sequence).